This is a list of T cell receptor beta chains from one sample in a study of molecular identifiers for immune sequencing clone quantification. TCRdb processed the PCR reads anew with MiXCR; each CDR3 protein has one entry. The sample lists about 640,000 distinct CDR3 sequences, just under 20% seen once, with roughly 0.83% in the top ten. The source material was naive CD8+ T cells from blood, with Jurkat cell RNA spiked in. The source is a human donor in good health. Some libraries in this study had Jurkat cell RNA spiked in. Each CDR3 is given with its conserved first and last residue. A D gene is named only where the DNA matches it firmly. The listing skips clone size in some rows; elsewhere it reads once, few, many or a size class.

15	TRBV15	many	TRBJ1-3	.	CATSTRAYSGNTIYF	TGTGCCACCAGCACCAGGGCCTACTCTGGAAACACCATATATTTT
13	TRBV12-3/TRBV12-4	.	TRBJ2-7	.	CASSNTFPYEQYF	TGTGCCAGCAGCAACACGTTCCCCTACGAGCAGTACTTC
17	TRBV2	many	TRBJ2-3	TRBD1	CASTFTTTGESADTQYF	TGTGCCAGCACATTCACAACGACAGGGGAATCAGCAGATACGCAGTATTTT
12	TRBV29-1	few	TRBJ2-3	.	CSVEVVGLSQYF	TGCAGCGTTGAAGTCGTGGGGTTATCACAGTATTTT
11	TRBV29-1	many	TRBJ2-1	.	CSVDLLDEQFF	TGCAGCGTTGACCTTCTCGATGAGCAGTTCTTC
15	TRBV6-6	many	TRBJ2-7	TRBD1	CASSPTGAVAYEQYF	TGTGCCAGCAGTCCCACAGGGGCCGTGGCCTACGAGCAGTACTTC
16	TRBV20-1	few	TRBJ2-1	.	CSAREGGGLGGNEQFF	TGCAGTGCTAGAGAAGGGGGGGGGTTGGGCGGCAATGAGCAGTTCTTC
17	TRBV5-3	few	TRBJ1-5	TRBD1	CASSRFREGAPDQPQHF	TGTGCCAGCAGCCGCTTTAGGGAGGGGGCGCCGGATCAGCCCCAGCATTTT
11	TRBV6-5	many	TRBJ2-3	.	CASGTTDTQYF	TGTGCCAGCGGTACAACAGATACGCAGTATTTT
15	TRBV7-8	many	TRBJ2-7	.	CASSLDVTVRYEQYF	TGTGCCAGCAGCTTAGATGTTACAGTCCGGTACGAGCAGTACTTC
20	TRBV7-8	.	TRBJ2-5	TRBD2	CASSFPRRSWGGDDRETRYF	TGTGCCAGCAGCTTTCCTCGCAGGTCTTGGGGGGGGGACGACCGAGAGACCCGGTACTTC
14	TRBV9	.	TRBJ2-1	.	CASSGGGGFNEQFF	TGTGCCAGCAGCGGGGGGGGCGGGTTCAATGAGCAGTTCTTC
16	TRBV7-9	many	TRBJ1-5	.	CASSGTRWGGNQPQHF	TGTGCCAGCAGCGGGACTCGTTGGGGAGGCAATCAGCCCCAGCATTTT
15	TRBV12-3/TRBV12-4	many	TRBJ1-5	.	CASSSTGAPNQPQHF	TGTGCCAGCAGTTCGACAGGAGCCCCCAATCAGCCCCAGCATTTT
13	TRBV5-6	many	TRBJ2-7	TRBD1	CASGTGVSYEQYF	TGTGCCAGTGGGACAGGGGTTTCCTACGAGCAGTACTTC
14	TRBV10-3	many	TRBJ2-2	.	CAISDLQDPGELFF	TGTGCCATCAGTGACTTACAGGATCCCGGGGAGCTGTTTTTT
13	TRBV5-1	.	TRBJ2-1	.	CASSLEGHNEQFF	TGCGCCAGCAGCTTGGAGGGTCACAATGAGCAGTTCTTC
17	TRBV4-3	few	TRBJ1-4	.	CASRKTGTGAGNEKLFF	TGCGCCAGCAGAAAAACCGGGACGGGTGCTGGTAATGAAAAACTGTTTTTT
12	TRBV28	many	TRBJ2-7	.	CASSRHSYEQYF	TGTGCCAGCAGTCGGCACTCCTACGAGCAGTACTTC
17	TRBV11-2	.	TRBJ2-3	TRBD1	CASSLAPGQGATDTQYF	TGTGCCAGCAGCTTAGCCCCGGGACAGGGGGCAACAGATACGCAGTATTTT
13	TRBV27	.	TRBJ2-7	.	CASRWGVGYKQYF	TGTGCCAGCCGTTGGGGGGTGGGCTACAAGCAGTACTTC
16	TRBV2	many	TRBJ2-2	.	CASSEVPSLYTGELFF	TGTGCCAGCAGTGAAGTCCCTAGCCTGTACACCGGGGAGCTGTTTTTT
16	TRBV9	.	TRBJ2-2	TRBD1	CASSFSSDRDIGELFF	TGTGCCAGCAGCTTCTCGTCGGACAGGGACATCGGGGAGCTGTTTTTT
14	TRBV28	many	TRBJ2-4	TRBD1	CASNRGQGKNIQYF	TGTGCCAGCAACAGGGGGCAAGGCAAAAACATTCAGTACTTC
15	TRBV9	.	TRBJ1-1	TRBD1	CASGPTGQGNTEAFF	TGTGCCAGCGGCCCCACGGGACAGGGGAACACCGAAGCTTTCTTT
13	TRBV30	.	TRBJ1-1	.	CARRLQLNTEAFF	TGTGCCCGGAGGCTGCAGTTGAACACTGAAGCTTTCTTT
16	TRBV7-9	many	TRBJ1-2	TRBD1	CASSSPWEGGFYGYTF	TGTGCCAGCAGCTCCCCTTGGGAAGGGGGCTTCTATGGCTACACCTTC
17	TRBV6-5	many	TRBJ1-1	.	CASSYGLQGYADTEAFF	TGTGCCAGCAGTTACGGCTTACAGGGTTACGCCGACACTGAAGCTTTCTTT
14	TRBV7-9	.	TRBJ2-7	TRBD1	CASSLLGQGYKQYF	TGTGCCAGCAGCTTATTGGGACAGGGGTACAAGCAGTACTTC